A selection of T cell receptor beta chains follows, all from one sample in a study of cytomegalovirus exposure and HLA in healthy donors. TCRdb keeps only in-frame clones here, not all; method: immunoSEQ multiplex PCR. Here the sample spans tens of thousands of clones, about 96% being singletons. Specimen: PBMCs. These receptors were obtained from a young man in good health and CMV-seropositive. The CDR3 runs from the conserved cysteine through the conserved F or W. D genes are given only for firm matches. The size of a clone is reported for some rows only, either as once, few or many, or as a class for expanded clones.

>TRBV10-3|.|.|TRBJ1-5
TGTGCCATCAGTGAGTCGACAGCGAGCAATCAGCCCCAGCATTTT
CAISESTASNQPQHF
>TRBV18|.|.|TRBJ1-1
TGTGCCAGCTCACCTCTTAGGACAGAACACACTGAAGCTTTCTTT
CASSPLRTEHTEAFF
>TRBV11-1|.|.|TRBJ2-2
TGTGCCAGCAGCCCCAAAACTCAATACACCGGGGAGCTGTTTTTT
CASSPKTQYTGELFF
>TRBV28|.|TRBD1|TRBJ2-1
TGTGCCAGCAGTTTAGGACAGGGCACCTACAATGAGCAGTTCTTC
CASSLGQGTYNEQFF
>TRBV27|.|TRBD1|TRBJ2-7
TGTGCCAGTACCGGGACAGATATCTACGAGCAGTACTTC
CASTGTDIYEQYF
>TRBV7-2|.|TRBD2|TRBJ2-2
TGTGCCAGCAGTTCACTTAGCGGGAGGGCCGGGGAGCTGTTTTTT
CASSSLSGRAGELFF
>TRBV2|.|TRBD1|TRBJ2-3
TGTGCCAGCACCTTAGGGACAGGCCGAGATACGCAGTATTTT
CASTLGTGRDTQYF
>TRBV9|.|.|TRBJ2-5
TGTGCCAGCAGCGTAGTAGTGGGGGCCCAAGAGACCCAGTACTTC
CASSVVVGAQETQYF
>TRBV7-9|.|.|TRBJ2-2
TGTGCCAGCAGCTTATACAGGGCGAACACCGGGGAGCTGTTTTTT
CASSLYRANTGELFF
>TRBV18|once|.|TRBJ1-4
TGTGCCAGCTCCTCGGGGGTACTTGCAACTAATGAAAAACTGTTTTTT
CASSSGVLATNEKLFF
>TRBV7-3|.|.|TRBJ1-1
TGTGCCAGCAGCTTAATGAGCGCGGGCCCGGGCACTGAAGCTTTCTTT
CASSLMSAGPGTEAFF
>TRBV9|.|TRBD2|TRBJ2-3
TGTGCCAGCGGCCGGACTAGCGGGAGTTCATATACGCAGTATTTT
CASGRTSGSSYTQYF
>TRBV29-1|.|TRBD1|TRBJ2-3
TGCAGCGTTGAACCGGGACAGGGACGTCCCTCCACAGATACGCAGTATTTT
CSVEPGQGRPSTDTQYF
>TRBV7-9|.|TRBD1|TRBJ1-1
TGTGCCAGCAGGGGTAGGGGGCTTTTGGGGACTGAAGCTTTCTTT
CASRGRGLLGTEAFF
>TRBV5-1|few|TRBD1|TRBJ2-5
TGCGCCAGCAGCTTCGGACAGGGCGAGACCCAGTACTTC
CASSFGQGETQYF
>TRBV10-3|.|TRBD1|TRBJ2-7
TGTGCCATCACACCGCAGGGGGCCTCCTACGAGCAGTACTTC
CAITPQGASYEQYF
>TRBV5-6|.|TRBD1|TRBJ2-1
TGTGCCAGCAGCTTAACGGGACAGGTCTACAATGAGCAGTTCTTC
CASSLTGQVYNEQFF
>TRBV7-3|.|TRBD2|TRBJ2-1
TGTGCCAGCAGCTTAAATCCTAGCGGGACCCTTTACAATGAGCAGTTCTTC
CASSLNPSGTLYNEQFF
>TRBV28|.|TRBD2|TRBJ2-7
TGTGCCAGCAGCTATGGGACTAGCGGCCCCTACGAGCAGTACTTC
CASSYGTSGPYEQYF
>TRBV7-9|.|TRBD2|TRBJ2-1
TGTGCCAGCAGCCGCCACAGGGAGCGGGAGAGGTTGGATGAGCAGTTCTTC
CASSRHRERERLDEQFF
>TRBV6-1|.|.|TRBJ2-5
TGTGCCAGCAGTGAGGAGGGGGAGACCCAGTACTTC
CASSEEGETQYF
>TRBV11-2|.|.|TRBJ2-7
TGTGCCAGCAGCTTTTACGGGGGAGAAACTTACGAGCAGTACTTC
CASSFYGGETYEQYF
>TRBV27|.|TRBD1|TRBJ1-1
TGTGCCAGCAGTTCCAAAATCGCGGACAGGCTTGATAGGGCTTTCTTT
CASSSKIADRLDRAFF
>TRBV19|once|.|TRBJ2-3
TGTGCCAGTACCAGAAGCAGCGCGGCAGATACGCAGTATTTT
CASTRSSAADTQYF
>TRBV9|.|TRBD2|TRBJ2-1
TGTGCCAGCAGCGTAGCAGCGGGGCGACACAATGAGCAGTTCTTC
CASSVAAGRHNEQFF
>TRBV27|.|TRBD1|TRBJ2-6
TGTGCCAGCAGTTTATCGGGGGACAGGACCGCTGGGGCCAACGTCCTGACTTTC
CASSLSGDRTAGANVLTF
>TRBV4-1|.|.|TRBJ1-2
TGCGCCAGCAGCCAAGAATCAGCAGGACTTTATGGCTACACCTTC
CASSQESAGLYGYTF
>TRBV6-1|.|.|TRBJ2-7
TGTGCCAGCAGTGAAGCGGCAGGGCCCCTACAGCAGTACTTC
CASSEAAGPLQQYF
>TRBV6-5|once|TRBD2|TRBJ2-1
TGTGCCAGCAGTAGGGGACTAGCGGGAGTCAATGAGCAGTTCTTC
CASSRGLAGVNEQFF
>TRBV5-1|.|TRBD1|TRBJ1-4
TGCGCCAGCAGCTTGGTAGGGACAGGGGATGAAAAACTGTTTTTT
CASSLVGTGDEKLFF
>TRBV7-7|.|.|TRBJ1-2
TGTGCTAGCAGCGAGAAGGGGAGGAGGTATGGCTACACCTTC
CASSEKGRRYGYTF
>TRBV10-3|.|.|TRBJ2-3
TGTGCCATCAGTGATACACATACGCAGTATTTT
CAISDTHTQYF
>TRBV10-3|.|.|TRBJ2-2
TGTGCCATCAGTGAGGAAGAGACAGTCGGCACCGGGGAGCTGTTTTTT
CAISEEETVGTGELFF
>TRBV7-2|.|TRBD2|TRBJ2-7
TGTGCCAGCAGCTTAGCGCAAAGTAGCGGGAGCGAGCAGTACTTC
CASSLAQSSGSEQYF
>TRBV6-4|.|TRBD2|TRBJ2-7
TGTGCCAGCAGTGGTCACGGACTAGCAGCCTACGAGCAGTACTTC
CASSGHGLAAYEQYF
>TRBV19|.|.|TRBJ1-5
TGTGCCAGTAGTATTCGGGGTCGAGGCAATCAGCCCCAGCATTTT
CASSIRGRGNQPQHF
>TRBV11-2|once|.|TRBJ1-4
TGTGCCAGCAGCTTATCCCCCCGGGGGGAAAAACTGTTTTTT
CASSLSPRGEKLFF
>TRBV19|.|TRBD1|TRBJ1-1
TGTGCCAGTAGGGGACAGGTCTTCTCGGTAAACACTGAAGCTTTCTTT
CASRGQVFSVNTEAFF
>TRBV5-4|.|.|TRBJ2-3
TGTGCCAGCAGCTCTGCTGCGGGCACAGATACGCAGTATTTT
CASSSAAGTDTQYF
>TRBV6-5|.|.|TRBJ1-5
TGTGCCAGCAGGACGGGCTCAGGGCAGCCCCAGCATTTT
CASRTGSGQPQHF
>TRBV18|.|.|TRBJ1-3
TGTGCCAGCTCACCGACAGTCTCCCCTGGAAACACCATATATTTT
CASSPTVSPGNTIYF
>TRBV30|.|TRBD2|TRBJ2-7
TGTGCCTGGAGTCCTCTAGCGGGAGGCTACGAGCAGTACTTC
CAWSPLAGGYEQYF
>TRBV27|.|TRBD1|TRBJ2-2
TGTGCCAGCAGCCTTCCGGGACAGGCGAACACCGGGGAGCTGTTTTTT
CASSLPGQANTGELFF
>TRBV29-1|.|.|TRBJ1-1
TGCAGCGTAGCGGGACGCTTAGTAAGTGAAGCTTTCTTT
CSVAGRLVSEAFF
>TRBV29-1|.|TRBD1|TRBJ2-7
TGCAGCGTTGAAGATGGGGACAGGGGAGACGAGCAGTACTTC
CSVEDGDRGDEQYF
>TRBV7-2|.|TRBD1|TRBJ1-2
TGTGCCAGCAGCTTTGCCGGGACAGAGAATGGCTACACCTTC
CASSFAGTENGYTF
>TRBV28|.|.|TRBJ1-5
TGTGCCAGCAGAGAATACAGGGTCCGTCAGCCCCAGCATTTT
CASREYRVRQPQHF
>TRBV7-2|.|TRBD1|TRBJ2-7
TGTGCCAGCAGGATGACAGGGGGTTCGTACGAGCAGTACTTC
CASRMTGGSYEQYF
>TRBV7-3|.|.|TRBJ2-2
TGTGCCAGCAGCTTAGCGGGAAACACCGGGGAGCTGTTTTTT
CASSLAGNTGELFF
>TRBV27|.|.|TRBJ2-3
TGTGCCAGCAGACTGACTTTAGATACGCAGTATTTT
CASRLTLDTQYF
>TRBV5-1|.|TRBD1|TRBJ2-1
TGCGCCAGCAGTCCGGACAGGGGGTCCTACAATGAGCAGTTCTTC
CASSPDRGSYNEQFF
>TRBV5-1|.|TRBD1|TRBJ2-7
TGCGCCAGCAGCTGGGACCCCGGACAGGGCACTCGCGAGCAGTACTTC
CASSWDPGQGTREQYF
>TRBV11-2|.|TRBD2|TRBJ2-3
TGTGCCAGCAGCCAGCGCGGGAGTAACCTCCGGACAGATACGCAGTATTTT
CASSQRGSNLRTDTQYF
>TRBV15|.|.|TRBJ2-1
TGTGCCACCAGCAGAGATGGTCAGGCTTACAGTGAGCAGTTCTTC
CATSRDGQAYSEQFF
>TRBV4-2|.|.|TRBJ1-2
TGTGCCAGCAGCCAGGCTGTTTCTTTTTATGGCTACACCTTC
CASSQAVSFYGYTF